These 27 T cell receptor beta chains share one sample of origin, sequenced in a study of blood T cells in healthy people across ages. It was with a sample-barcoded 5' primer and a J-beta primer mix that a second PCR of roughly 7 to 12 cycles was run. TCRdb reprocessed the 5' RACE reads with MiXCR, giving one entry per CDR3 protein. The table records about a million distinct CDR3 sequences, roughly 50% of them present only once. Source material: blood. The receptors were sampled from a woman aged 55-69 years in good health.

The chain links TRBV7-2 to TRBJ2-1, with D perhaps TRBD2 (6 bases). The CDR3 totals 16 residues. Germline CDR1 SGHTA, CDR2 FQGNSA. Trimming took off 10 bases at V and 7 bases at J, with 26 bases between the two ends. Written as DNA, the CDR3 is TGTGCCAACAGTCCTTATAGCCGGGAGCGCGTAAATGAGCAGTTCTTC. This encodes CANSPYSRERVNEQFF.

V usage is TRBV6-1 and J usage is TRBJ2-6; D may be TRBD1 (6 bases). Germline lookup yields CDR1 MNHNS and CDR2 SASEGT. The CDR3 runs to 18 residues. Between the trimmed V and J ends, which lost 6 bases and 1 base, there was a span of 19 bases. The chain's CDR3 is CASRTQQGLMSGANVLTF. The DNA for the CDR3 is TGTGCCAGCAGGACACAACAGGGATTGATGTCTGGGGCCAACGTCCTGACTTTC.

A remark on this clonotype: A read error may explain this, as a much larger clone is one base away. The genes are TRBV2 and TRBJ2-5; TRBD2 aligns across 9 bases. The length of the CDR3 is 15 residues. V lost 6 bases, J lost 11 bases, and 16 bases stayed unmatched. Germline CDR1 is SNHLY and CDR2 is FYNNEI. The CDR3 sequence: CASSVSGRTVNEQYF. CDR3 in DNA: TGTGCCAGCAGCGTTAGCGGGAGAACTGTCAATGAGCAGTACTTC.

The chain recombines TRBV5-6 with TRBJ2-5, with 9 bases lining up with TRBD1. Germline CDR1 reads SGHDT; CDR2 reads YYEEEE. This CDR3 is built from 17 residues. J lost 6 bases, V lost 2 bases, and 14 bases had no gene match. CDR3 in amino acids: CASSLTGGAEGVQTQYF. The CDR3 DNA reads TGTGCCAGCAGCTTAACAGGGGGCGCAGAGGGGGTACAGACCCAGTACTTC.

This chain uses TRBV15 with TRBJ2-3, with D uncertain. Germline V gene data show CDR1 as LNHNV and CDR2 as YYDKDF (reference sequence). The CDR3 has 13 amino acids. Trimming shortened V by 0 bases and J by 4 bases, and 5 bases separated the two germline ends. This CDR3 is CATSREGPDTQYF. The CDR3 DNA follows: TGTGCCACCAGCAGAGAGGGCCCAGATACGCAGTATTTT.

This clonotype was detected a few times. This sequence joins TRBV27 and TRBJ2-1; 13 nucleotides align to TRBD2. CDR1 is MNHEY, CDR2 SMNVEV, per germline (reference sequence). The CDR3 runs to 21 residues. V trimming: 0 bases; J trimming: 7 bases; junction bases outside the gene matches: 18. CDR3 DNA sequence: TGTGCCAGCAGTTTATCGTGGACTAGCGGGAGAGAGGGGGTAATTGGGAATGAGCAGTTCTTC. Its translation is CASSLSWTSGREGVIGNEQFF.

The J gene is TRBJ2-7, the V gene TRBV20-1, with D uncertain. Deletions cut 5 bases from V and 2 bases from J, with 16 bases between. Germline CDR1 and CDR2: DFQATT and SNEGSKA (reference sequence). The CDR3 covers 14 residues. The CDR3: CSAATPSNTYEQYF. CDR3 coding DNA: TGCAGTGCTGCGACACCTAGTAATACCTACGAGCAGTACTTC.

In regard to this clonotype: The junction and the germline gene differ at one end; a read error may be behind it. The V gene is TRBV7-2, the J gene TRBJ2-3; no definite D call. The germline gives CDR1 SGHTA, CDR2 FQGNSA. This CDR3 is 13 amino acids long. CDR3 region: CASSLGPPDTQYF. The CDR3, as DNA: TGTGCCAGCAGCTTAGGCCCTCCAGATACACAGTATTTT.

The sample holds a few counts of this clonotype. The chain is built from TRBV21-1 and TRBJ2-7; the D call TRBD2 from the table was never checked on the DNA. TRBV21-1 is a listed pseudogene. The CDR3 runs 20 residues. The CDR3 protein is CASSKARLAGGPLSPHEQYF. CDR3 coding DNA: TGTGCCAGCAGCAAAGCCCGACTAGCGGGAGGTCCTCTCTCCCCCCACGAGCAGTACTTC.

The CDR3 region has the DNA TGTGCCAGCAGCAACAGGGCACGGGAGCTGTTTTTT. Amino acid sequence: CASSNRARELFF. The chain links TRBV6-2 or TRBV6-3 to TRBJ2-2; weak D call: TRBD1 (6 bases). From germline, CDR1 is MNHEY and CDR2 SVGEGT. The CDR3 spans 12 residues. Trimming pared 6 bases from V and 9 bases from J, leaving 11 bases between.

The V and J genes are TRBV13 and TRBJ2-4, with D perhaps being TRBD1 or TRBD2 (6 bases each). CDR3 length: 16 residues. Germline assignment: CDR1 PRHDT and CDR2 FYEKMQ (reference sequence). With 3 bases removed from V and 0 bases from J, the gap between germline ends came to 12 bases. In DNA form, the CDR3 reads TGTGCCAGCAGCTTGGGGGCTAGCGCAGCCAAAAACATTCAGTACTTC. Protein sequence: CASSLGASAAKNIQYF.

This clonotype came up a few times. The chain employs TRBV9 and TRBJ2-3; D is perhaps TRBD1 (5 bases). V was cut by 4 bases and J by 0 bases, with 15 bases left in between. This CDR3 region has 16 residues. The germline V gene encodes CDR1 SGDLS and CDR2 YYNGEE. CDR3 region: CASSQRADTSTDTQYF. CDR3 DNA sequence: TGTGCCAGCAGCCAAAGGGCGGACACTAGCACAGATACGCAGTATTTT.

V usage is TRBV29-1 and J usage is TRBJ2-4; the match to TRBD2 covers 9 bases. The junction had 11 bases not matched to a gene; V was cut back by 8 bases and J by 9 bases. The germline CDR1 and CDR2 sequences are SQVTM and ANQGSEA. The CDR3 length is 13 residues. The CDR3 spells CSFVGGRGGIQYF. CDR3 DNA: TGCAGCTTTGTAGGCGGGAGGGGTGGCATTCAGTACTTC. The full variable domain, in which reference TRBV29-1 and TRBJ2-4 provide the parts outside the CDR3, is SAVISQKPSRDICQRGTSLTIQCQVDSQVTMMFWYRQQPGQSLTLIATANQGSEATYESGFVIDKFPISRPNLTFSTLTVSNMSPEDSSIYLCSFVGGRGGIQYFGAGTRLSVL.

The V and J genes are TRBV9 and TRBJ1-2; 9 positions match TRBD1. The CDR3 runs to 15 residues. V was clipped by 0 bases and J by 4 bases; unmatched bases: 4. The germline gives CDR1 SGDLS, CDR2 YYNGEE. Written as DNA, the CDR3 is TGTGCCAGCAGCGTAGTAGGGACAGGGTCCTATGGCTACACCTTC. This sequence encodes CASSVVGTGSYGYTF.

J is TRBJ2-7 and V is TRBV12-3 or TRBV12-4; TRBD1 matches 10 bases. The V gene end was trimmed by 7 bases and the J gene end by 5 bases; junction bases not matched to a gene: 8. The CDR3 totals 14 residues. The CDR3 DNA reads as TGTGCCAGCAATATGGACAGGGGGTCTAACGAGCAGTACTTC. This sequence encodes CASNMDRGSNEQYF.

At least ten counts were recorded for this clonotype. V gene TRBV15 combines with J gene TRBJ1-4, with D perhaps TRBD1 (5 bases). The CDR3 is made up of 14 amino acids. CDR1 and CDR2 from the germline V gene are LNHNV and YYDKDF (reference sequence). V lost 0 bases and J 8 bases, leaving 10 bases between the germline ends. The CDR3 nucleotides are TGTGCCACCAGCAGAGATCAGGGAGAGGAAAAACTGTTTTTT. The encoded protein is CATSRDQGEEKLFF.

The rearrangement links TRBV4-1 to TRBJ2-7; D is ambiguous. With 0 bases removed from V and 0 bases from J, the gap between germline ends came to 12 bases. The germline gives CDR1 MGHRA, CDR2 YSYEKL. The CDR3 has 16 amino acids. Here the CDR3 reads CASSQERVGFSYEQYF. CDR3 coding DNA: TGCGCCAGCAGCCAAGAAAGGGTAGGGTTCTCCTACGAGCAGTACTTC.

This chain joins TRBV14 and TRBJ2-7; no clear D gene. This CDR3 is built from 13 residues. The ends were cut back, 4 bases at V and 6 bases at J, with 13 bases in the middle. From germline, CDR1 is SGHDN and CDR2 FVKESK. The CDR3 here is CASSPFVISEQYF. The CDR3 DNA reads TGTGCCAGCAGCCCTTTTGTTATATCCGAGCAGTACTTC. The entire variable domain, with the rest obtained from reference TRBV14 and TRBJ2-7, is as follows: EAGVTQFPSHSVIEKGQTVTLRCDPISGHDNLYWYRRVMGKEIKFLLHFVKESKQDESGMPNNRFLAERTGGTYSTLKVQPAELEDSGVYFCASSPFVISEQYFGPGTRLTVT.

CDR3 residues: CASSHQTGSEQYF. DNA of the CDR3: TGTGCCAGCAGCCATCAGACAGGTTCCGAGCAGTACTTC. The chain joins TRBV4-2 to TRBJ2-7; D possibly corresponds to TRBD1 (6 bases). The CDR3 length is 13 residues. The germline gives CDR1 LGHNA, CDR2 YNFKEQ. Trimming left V 3 bases short and J 6 bases short, with 12 bases between.

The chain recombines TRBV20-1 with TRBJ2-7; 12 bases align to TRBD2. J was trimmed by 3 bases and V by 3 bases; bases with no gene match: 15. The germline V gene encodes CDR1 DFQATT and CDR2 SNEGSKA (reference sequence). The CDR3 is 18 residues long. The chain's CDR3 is CSASRAGRTSGRSYEQYF. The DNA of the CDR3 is TGCAGTGCTAGTAGAGCAGGGAGAACTAGCGGGAGGAGCTACGAGCAGTACTTC.

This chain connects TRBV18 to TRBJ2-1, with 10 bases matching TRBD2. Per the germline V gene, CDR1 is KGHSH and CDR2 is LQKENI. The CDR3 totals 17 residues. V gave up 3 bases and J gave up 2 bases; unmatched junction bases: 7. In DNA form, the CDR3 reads TGTGCCAGCTCACCTCCCCTAGCGGGAGCCCCCTACAATGAGCAGTTCTTC. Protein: CASSPPLAGAPYNEQFF.

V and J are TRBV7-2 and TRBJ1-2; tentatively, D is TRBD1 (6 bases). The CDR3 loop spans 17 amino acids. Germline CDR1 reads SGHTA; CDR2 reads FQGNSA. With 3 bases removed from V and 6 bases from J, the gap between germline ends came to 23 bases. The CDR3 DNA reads TGTGCCAGCAGCTTTTTGTACCATGCAGGGGAAGTCGATGGCTACACCTTC. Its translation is CASSFLYHAGEVDGYTF.

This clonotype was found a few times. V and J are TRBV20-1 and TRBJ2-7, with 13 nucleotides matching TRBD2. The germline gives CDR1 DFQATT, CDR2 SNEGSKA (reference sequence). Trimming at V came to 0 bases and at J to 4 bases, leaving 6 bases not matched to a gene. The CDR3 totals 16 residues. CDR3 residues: CSARDRTSGSYYEQYF. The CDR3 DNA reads TGCAGTGCTAGAGATAGGACTAGCGGGAGCTATTACGAGCAGTACTTC.

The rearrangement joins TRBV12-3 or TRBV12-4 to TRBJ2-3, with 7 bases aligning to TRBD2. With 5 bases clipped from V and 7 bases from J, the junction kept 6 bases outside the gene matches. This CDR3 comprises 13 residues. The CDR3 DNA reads TGTGCCAGCAGTGTAGGGGACTACTATACGCAGTATTTT. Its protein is CASSVGDYYTQYF.

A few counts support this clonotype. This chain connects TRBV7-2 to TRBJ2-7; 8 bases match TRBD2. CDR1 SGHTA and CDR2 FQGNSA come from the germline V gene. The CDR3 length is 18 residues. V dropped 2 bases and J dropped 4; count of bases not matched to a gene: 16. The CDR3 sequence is CASSLPTAEREHLYEQYF. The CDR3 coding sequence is TGTGCCAGCAGCTTACCCACCGCCGAGCGGGAGCATCTTTACGAGCAGTACTTC.

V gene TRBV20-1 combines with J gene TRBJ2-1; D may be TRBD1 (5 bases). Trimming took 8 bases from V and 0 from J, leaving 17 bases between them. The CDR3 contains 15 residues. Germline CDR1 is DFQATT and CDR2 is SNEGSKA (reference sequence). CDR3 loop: CSTPRTITSYNEQFF. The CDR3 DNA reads TGCAGTACTCCTAGGACAATAACCTCCTACAATGAGCAGTTCTTC.

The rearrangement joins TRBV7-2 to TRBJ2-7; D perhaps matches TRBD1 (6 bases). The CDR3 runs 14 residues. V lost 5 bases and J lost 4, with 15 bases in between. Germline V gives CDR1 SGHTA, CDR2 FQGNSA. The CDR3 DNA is TGTGCCAGCAGCGCCCGAGACAGGAAATACGAGCAGTACTTC. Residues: CASSARDRKYEQYF.